These 3 T cell receptor beta chains were sequenced from one sample in a study of OX40 agonist ivuxolimab in advanced cancers. Method: immunoSEQ multiplex PCR; TCRdb's copy keeps in-frame clones and lacks some. The repertoire consists of approximately 64,000 clones, with approximately 80% occurring once and the leading ten covering roughly 3.5%. The sequences come from CD4+ or CD8+ T cells sorted from blood, collected in a trial of the OX40 agonist ivuxolimab. Receptors were obtained from an adult with an advanced solid tumor such as melanoma, head and neck, liver or kidney cancer.

The gene calls are TRBV7-9 and TRBJ1-4; D might be TRBD1 (6 bases). The CDR3 totals 17 residues. V shed 1 base and J shed 7 bases, with 19 bases lying between them. In germline, CDR1 is SEHNR, CDR2 FQNEAQ (reference sequence). The CDR3 spells CASSLGASGARSEKLFF. The DNA for the CDR3 is TGTGCCAGCAGCTTAGGAGCTTCAGGGGCCCGGAGTGAAAAACTGTTTTTT.

A word on this clone: The junction does not match germline at one end; this may be a read error. The V and J genes are TRBV4-1 and TRBJ2-1, with 12 bases that match TRBD2. CDR1 is MGHRA and CDR2 is YSYEKL in the germline V gene. The CDR3 is 19 amino acids. CDR3 sequence: CASSRGLAGPVPSSNEQFF. CDR3 nucleotides: TGCGCCAGCAGCCGAGGACTAGCGGGACCCGTTCCCTCCTCCAATGAGCAGTTCTTC.

The table lists this clone with a count of one. The rearrangement uses TRBV6-5 and TRBJ2-1; maybe TRBD1 (5 bases). Germline values: CDR1 MNHEY, CDR2 SVGAGI. V was clipped by 8 bases and J by 10 bases, with 18 bases between them. CDR3 size: 13 residues. Here the CDR3 reads CASCLGPAGEQFF. CDR3 DNA sequence: TGTGCCAGCTGCCTGGGGCCCGCAGGGGAGCAGTTCTTC.